Shown below are 10 T cell receptor beta chains from a single sample sequenced in a study of blood T cell repertoires in COVID-19. Sequenced by immunoSEQ multiplex PCR; TCRdb stores in-frame clones only, minus some. The data show around 71,000 clones, with approximately 86% seen just once and 1.5% to 2.5% held by the top ten. What was sequenced was peripheral blood. These receptors were taken from a woman aged 55-69 years with acute or convalescent COVID-19.

The J gene is TRBJ2-7, the V gene TRBV19; 9 bases fit TRBD1. Germline V gene sequence: CDR1 LNHDA, CDR2 SQIVND (reference sequence). V was clipped by 1 base and J by 6 bases; unmatched bases: 1. This CDR3 has 13 amino acids. This chain's CDR3 is CASSIVTGGEQYF. The CDR3 nucleotides are TGTGCCAGTAGTATAGTGACAGGGGGCGAGCAGTACTTC.

V usage is TRBV7-2 and J usage is TRBJ1-4; no firm D call. The CDR3 totals 14 residues. Trimming took 5 bases from V and 0 from J, leaving 7 bases between them. Germline CDR1 reads SGHTA; CDR2 reads FQGNSA. CDR3 nucleotides: TGTGCCAGCAGCGAGATCGCAACTAATGAAAAACTGTTTTTT. Its translation: CASSEIATNEKLFF.

This clone was seen once. Here the CDR3 DNA reads TGTGCCAGCTCACGGGACAGGTCGGCGAACACTGAAGCTTTCTTT. This sequence encodes CASSRDRSANTEAFF. The chain has TRBV18 and TRBJ1-1, with 8 bases that match TRBD1. V lost 4 bases to trimming and J lost 1 base; unmatched junction nucleotides: 5. Germline CDR1 reads KGHSH; CDR2 reads LQKENI. CDR3 length: 15 residues.

The rearrangement joins TRBV10-3 to TRBJ1-1; D gene unclear. The CDR3 spans 13 residues. CDR1 ENHRY and CDR2 SYGVKD come from the germline V gene. V dropped 7 bases and J dropped 2 bases, with 11 bases sitting between them. The CDR3 coding sequence is TGTGCCATCACGCCAAGACAAAACACTGAAGCTTTCTTT. It yields the protein CAITPRQNTEAFF.

The chain recombines TRBV19 with TRBJ2-1, with 11 positions matching TRBD1. This CDR3 is 16 amino acids long. Germline V gene data show CDR1 as LNHDA and CDR2 as SQIVND (reference sequence). The V gene end was trimmed by 7 bases and the J gene end by 9 bases; junction bases not matched to a gene: 14. The CDR3 DNA sequence: TGTGCCAGTATATGGACAGGGGGCCCTACCAAGGGTGAGCAGTTCTTC. Translated: CASIWTGGPTKGEQFF. The variable domain in full, completed from reference TRBV19 and TRBJ2-1, reads DGGITQSPKYLFRKEGQNVTLSCEQNLNHDAMYWYRQDPGQGLRLIYYSQIVNDFQKGDIAEGYSVSREKKESFPLTVTSAQKNPTAFYLCASIWTGGPTKGEQFFGPGTRLTVL.

V usage is TRBV28 and J usage is TRBJ1-2, with D unclear. CDR1 and CDR2 (germline): MDHEN, SYDVKM. Between the trimmed V and J ends, which lost 9 bases and 3 bases, there was a span of 14 bases. The CDR3 has 13 amino acids. CDR3 amino acids: CASSVFTDYGYTF. CDR3 nucleotide sequence: TGTGCCAGTTCAGTTTTTACAGACTATGGCTACACCTTC.

The V gene is TRBV4-2, the J gene TRBJ2-2; TRBD2 agrees at 7 bases. Germline CDR1 reads LGHNA; CDR2 reads YNFKEQ. CDR3 length equals 17 residues. V shed 4 bases, J shed 0 bases, and the junction held 8 bases outside the gene matches. Here the CDR3 DNA reads TGTGCCAGCAGCCCGACTAGCTACCCCTCGAACACCGGGGAGCTGTTTTTT. Translation gives CASSPTSYPSNTGELFF.

CDR3 residues: CASSVTGSTEAFF. In nucleotides, the CDR3 is TGTGCCAGCAGCGTCACAGGGTCCACTGAAGCTTTCTTT. The genes are TRBV9 and TRBJ1-1; weak D call: TRBD1 (6 bases). Germline V gives CDR1 SGDLS, CDR2 YYNGEE. CDR3 size: 13 residues. V lost 2 bases and J 4 bases, leaving 9 bases between the germline ends.

The rearrangement links TRBV6-5 to TRBJ2-5; 8 bases align to TRBD1. The CDR3 spans 15 residues. Looked up from germline, CDR1 is MNHEY and CDR2 is SVGAGI. The V segment lost 4 bases and the J segment 2 bases; nucleotides outside the gene matches: 6. CDR3 sequence (DNA): TGTGCCAGCAGTTCGCCTTACAGGGGGCAAGAGACCCAGTACTTC. Its protein is CASSSPYRGQETQYF.

The chain combines TRBV7-9 with TRBJ2-3, with TRBD1 matching over 8 bases. V shed 3 bases and J 3 bases; nucleotides not matched to a gene: 5. CDR3 length equals 15 residues. Germline loops: CDR1 SEHNR, CDR2 FQNEAQ (reference sequence). CDR3 sequence: CASSFQGAGTDTQYF. The CDR3 nucleotides are TGTGCCAGCAGCTTTCAGGGGGCGGGTACAGATACGCAGTATTTT.